This TCR beta chain was found in a study of blood T cell repertoires in COVID-19. On the study more broadly: From the United States, Italy and Spain came samples of acute and convalescent COVID-19.

Produced via immunoSEQ multiplex PCR; TCRdb's table is partial and in-frame only. The sample comprises over 300,000 clones, almost 90% of which are singletons, and about 7% rests with the top ten. The CDR3 is made up of 16 amino acids. The germline V gene encodes CDR1 MGHRA and CDR2 YSYEKL. J was trimmed by 4 bases and V by 0 bases; bases with no gene match: 4. The chain combines TRBV4-1 with TRBJ2-7; 12 bases line up with TRBD2. The receptor comes from a man aged 18 to 30 with active or convalescent COVID-19. Sequenced sample: peripheral blood. The CDR3 here is CASSQETSGSGYEQYF. DNA of the CDR3: TGCGCCAGCAGCCAAGAGACTAGCGGGAGCGGGTACGAGCAGTACTTC.